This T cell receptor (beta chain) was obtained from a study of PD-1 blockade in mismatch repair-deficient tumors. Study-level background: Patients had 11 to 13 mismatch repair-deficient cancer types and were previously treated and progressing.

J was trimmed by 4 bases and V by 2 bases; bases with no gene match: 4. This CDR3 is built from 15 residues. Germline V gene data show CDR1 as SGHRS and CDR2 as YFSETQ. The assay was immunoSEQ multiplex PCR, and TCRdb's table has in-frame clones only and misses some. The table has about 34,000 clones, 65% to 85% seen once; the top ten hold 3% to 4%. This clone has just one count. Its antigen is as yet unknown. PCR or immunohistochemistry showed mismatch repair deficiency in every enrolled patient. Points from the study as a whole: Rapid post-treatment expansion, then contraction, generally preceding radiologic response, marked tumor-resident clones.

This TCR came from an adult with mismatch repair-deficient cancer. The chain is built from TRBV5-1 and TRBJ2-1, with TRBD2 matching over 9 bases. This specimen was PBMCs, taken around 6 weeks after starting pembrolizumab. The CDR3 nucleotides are TGCGCCAGCAGCTTAACGACTAGCGGATACAATGAGCAGTTCTTC. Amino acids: CASSLTTSGYNEQFF.